A selection of T cell receptor beta chains follows, all from one sample in a study of blood T cell repertoires in COVID-19. Sequencing used immunoSEQ multiplex PCR; TCRdb keeps in-frame clones, though not all of them. The sample lists tens of thousands of clones; 80% to 90% were seen once. Sample: peripheral blood. The source of these receptors is a woman between 55 and 75 years old with acute or convalescent COVID-19. Each CDR3 is given with its conserved first and last residue. The order of the fields is CDR3 protein, CDR3 DNA, clone size, D gene, V gene, J gene, CDR3 length. D genes are given only for firm matches. A clone size is listed for some rows: how often the clone was seen (once, few, many), or a class if it is expanded.

CDR3aa: CASSPDRDRQSYEQYF
CDR3nt: TGTGCCAGTAGTCCCGACCGGGACAGGCAATCCTACGAGCAGTACTTC
abundance: .
d_gene: TRBD1
v_gene: TRBV19
j_gene: TRBJ2-7
len: 16

CDR3aa: CAWSAGFAEGNQPQHF
CDR3nt: TGTGCCTGGAGTGCAGGTTTTGCGGAGGGCAATCAGCCCCAGCATTTT
abundance: .
d_gene: .
v_gene: TRBV30
j_gene: TRBJ1-5
len: 16

CDR3aa: CASSYNRNEQFF
CDR3nt: TGTGCCAGCAGTTACAACCGGAATGAGCAGTTCTTC
abundance: .
d_gene: .
v_gene: TRBV6-2/TRBV6-3
j_gene: TRBJ2-1
len: 12

CDR3aa: CAWSARDEQYF
CDR3nt: TGTGCCTGGAGTGCCCGGGACGAGCAGTACTTC
abundance: .
d_gene: .
v_gene: TRBV30
j_gene: TRBJ2-7
len: 11

CDR3aa: CASSQVLGQGLSYEQYF
CDR3nt: TGCGCCAGCAGCCAAGTATTGGGGCAGGGACTCTCCTACGAGCAGTACTTC
abundance: .
d_gene: .
v_gene: TRBV4-3
j_gene: TRBJ2-7
len: 17

CDR3aa: CAWILNTEAFF
CDR3nt: TGTGCCTGGATTCTTAACACTGAAGCTTTCTTT
abundance: large
d_gene: .
v_gene: TRBV30
j_gene: TRBJ1-1
len: 11

CDR3aa: CASSDHGTGGNYGYTF
CDR3nt: TGTGCCAGCAGTGACCACGGGACAGGGGGGAACTATGGCTACACCTTC
abundance: .
d_gene: TRBD1
v_gene: TRBV2
j_gene: TRBJ1-2
len: 16

CDR3aa: CASRRAGGRGETQYF
CDR3nt: TGCGCCAGCAGGAGGGCGGGGGGTCGAGGAGAGACCCAGTACTTC
abundance: .
d_gene: TRBD2
v_gene: TRBV5-1
j_gene: TRBJ2-5
len: 15

CDR3aa: CASSLDGFPQSPLHF
CDR3nt: TGTGCCAGCAGCTTGGACGGGTTCCCCCAATCACCCCTCCACTTT
abundance: .
d_gene: .
v_gene: TRBV5-4
j_gene: TRBJ1-6
len: 15

CDR3aa: CSVEDRGGYEQYF
CDR3nt: TGCAGCGTTGAAGATCGAGGGGGCTACGAGCAGTACTTC
abundance: .
d_gene: .
v_gene: TRBV29-1
j_gene: TRBJ2-7
len: 13

CDR3aa: CATSDNTVVETQYF
CDR3nt: TGTGCCACCAGTGATAATACCGTAGTGGAGACCCAGTACTTC
abundance: .
d_gene: .
v_gene: TRBV24-1
j_gene: TRBJ2-5
len: 14

CDR3aa: CASSSPGQENTEAFF
CDR3nt: TGTGCCAGCAGCTCCCCAGGACAAGAGAACACTGAAGCTTTCTTT
abundance: .
d_gene: .
v_gene: TRBV11-2
j_gene: TRBJ1-1
len: 15

CDR3aa: CASSPLAGGDNEQFF
CDR3nt: TGTGCCAGTAGCCCCCTAGCGGGGGGGGACAATGAGCAGTTCTTC
abundance: .
d_gene: TRBD2
v_gene: TRBV19
j_gene: TRBJ2-1
len: 15

CDR3aa: CASSYRESRVRF
CDR3nt: TGTGCCAGCAGTTACAGGGAAAGCCGGGTGCGATTT
abundance: few
d_gene: .
v_gene: TRBV12-3/TRBV12-4
j_gene: TRBJ1-6
len: 12

CDR3aa: CASSYPQLNTEAFF
CDR3nt: TGTGCCAGCAGTTACCCCCAGTTGAACACTGAAGCTTTCTTT
abundance: once
d_gene: .
v_gene: TRBV6-2/TRBV6-3
j_gene: TRBJ1-1
len: 14

CDR3aa: CASSSRTGGYEQYF
CDR3nt: TGCGCCAGCAGTTCCCGGACAGGGGGCTACGAGCAGTACTTC
abundance: .
d_gene: TRBD1
v_gene: TRBV5-1
j_gene: TRBJ2-7
len: 14

CDR3aa: CASSTRSYDRVLPDTQYF
CDR3nt: TGTGCCAGTAGTACCCGCTCCTATGACAGGGTCTTGCCAGATACGCAGTATTTT
abundance: .
d_gene: TRBD1
v_gene: TRBV19
j_gene: TRBJ2-3
len: 18

CDR3aa: CASSLWDNEQYF
CDR3nt: TGCGCCAGCAGCTTGTGGGACAACGAGCAGTACTTC
abundance: .
d_gene: .
v_gene: TRBV5-1
j_gene: TRBJ2-7
len: 12

CDR3aa: CSVGTGGADTQYF
CDR3nt: TGCAGCGTCGGGACAGGTGGGGCGGATACGCAGTATTTT
abundance: .
d_gene: TRBD1
v_gene: TRBV29-1
j_gene: TRBJ2-3
len: 13

CDR3aa: CASTRVPDTGELFF
CDR3nt: TGTGCCAGCACTCGGGTCCCCGACACCGGGGAGCTGTTTTTT
abundance: .
d_gene: .
v_gene: TRBV6-5
j_gene: TRBJ2-2
len: 14

CDR3aa: CASSLSGGDEQFF
CDR3nt: TGTGCCAGCAGCTTAAGCGGAGGCGATGAGCAGTTCTTC
abundance: once
d_gene: .
v_gene: TRBV7-2
j_gene: TRBJ2-1
len: 13

CDR3aa: CASSLRDRGTYEQYF
CDR3nt: TGTGCCAGCAGTCTCCGGGACAGGGGTACCTACGAGCAGTACTTC
abundance: .
d_gene: TRBD1
v_gene: TRBV27
j_gene: TRBJ2-7
len: 15